Below are 11 T cell receptor beta chains sequenced from a single sample in a study of blood T cell repertoires in COVID-19. Libraries were prepared by immunoSEQ multiplex PCR; TCRdb keeps only in-frame clonotypes and omits some of them. The sample holds approximately 180,000 clones, 87% seen once. The specimen was peripheral blood. The receptors derive from a woman aged 65 to 85 with COVID-19, enrolled during active disease.

The genes are TRBV7-2 and TRBJ2-7, with a possible D match to TRBD2 (6 bases). The CDR3 contains 15 residues. Germline CDR1 is SGHTA and CDR2 is FQGNSA. Trimming cost V 3 bases and J 2 bases, with 14 bases left between them. The CDR3 region is CASSLTSTLTYEQYF. The DNA of the CDR3 is TGTGCCAGCAGCTTGACTAGTACTCTAACCTACGAGCAGTACTTC. Based on the CDR3 plus reference TRBV7-2 and TRBJ2-7, the full variable domain is GAGVSQSPSNKVTEKGKDVELRCDPISGHTALYWYRQSLGQGLEFLIYFQGNSAPDKSGLPSDRFSAERTGGSVSTLTIQRTQQEDSAVYLCASSLTSTLTYEQYFGPGTRLTVT.

CDR3 sequence (DNA): TGTGCTAGTGGTTTCAAAGGGGGAGAGTACGAGCAGTACTTC. Translating it yields CASGFKGGEYEQYF. This chain joins TRBV12-5 and TRBJ2-7; tentatively, D is TRBD1 (6 bases). The V gene lost 3 bases and the J gene lost 4 bases, with 13 bases spanning the gap. The CDR3 sequence is 14 residues long. Germline CDR1 and CDR2: LGHNT and FRNRAP. The full variable domain, rest sourced from reference TRBV12-5 and TRBJ2-7, is DARVTQTPRHKVTEMGQEVTMRCQPILGHNTVFWYRQTMMQGLELLAYFRNRAPLDDSGMPKDRFSAEMPDATLATLKIQPSEPRDSAVYFCASGFKGGEYEQYFGPGTRLTVT.

The CDR3 region has the DNA TGTGCCAGCAGCTTCCCACTACGACCCACAGATACGCAGTATTTT. Its protein product is CASSFPLRPTDTQYF. This rearrangement joins TRBV5-4 to TRBJ2-3; D is unclear. Germline-derived CDR1 and CDR2 are SGHNT and YYREEE (reference sequence). V dropped 2 bases and J dropped 2 bases, with 12 bases sitting between them. The CDR3 runs to 15 residues.

This chain joins TRBV6-5 and TRBJ1-2; D perhaps matches TRBD1 (6 bases). The ends were cut back, 2 bases at V and 2 bases at J, with 15 bases in the middle. Germline CDR1 is MNHEY and CDR2 is SVGAGI. This CDR3 has 16 amino acids. The CDR3 region is CASSYVSRGANYGYTF. The DNA for the CDR3 is TGTGCCAGCAGTTACGTGAGCAGGGGAGCGAACTATGGCTACACCTTC.

J is TRBJ1-2 and V is TRBV5-4, with unresolved D. Germline loops: CDR1 SGHNT, CDR2 YYREEE (reference sequence). V lost 0 bases and J 8 bases, leaving 17 bases between the germline ends. This CDR3 comprises 15 residues. Written as DNA, the CDR3 is TGTGCCAGCAGCTTGGTAGCCAGTCGTGCGGGGGGCTACACCTTC. Translated: CASSLVASRAGGYTF.

Only one count was recorded for this clone. The gene calls are TRBV10-1 and TRBJ2-2; 7 nucleotides agree with TRBD2. V lost 8 bases to trimming and J lost 3 bases; unmatched junction nucleotides: 6. The length of the CDR3 is 14 residues. Germline CDR1 WNHNN, CDR2 SYGVQD (reference sequence). DNA for the CDR3: TGCGCCAGCTGCGGTCTAGCGGACACCGGGGAGCTGTTTTTT. This gives the protein CASCGLADTGELFF.

The V and J genes are TRBV18 and TRBJ2-7; D not certain. The V end was cut by 3 bases, the J end by 0 bases, with 6 bases between. The CDR3 is 13 amino acids. The germline gives CDR1 KGHSH, CDR2 LQKENI. The CDR3 DNA sequence: TGTGCCAGCTCACCCATGAGCTCCTACGAGCAGTACTTC. Amino acid sequence: CASSPMSSYEQYF.

The chain links TRBV2 to TRBJ2-7, with TRBD2 identical over 8 bases. The ends lost 6 bases at V and 2 bases at J; junction bases unmatched: 9. This CDR3 region has 15 residues. In germline, CDR1 is SNHLY, CDR2 FYNNEI. Here the CDR3 reads CASRATSAPTYEQYF. The CDR3 nucleotides are TGTGCCAGCAGAGCGACTAGCGCTCCTACCTACGAGCAGTACTTC.

The chain carries TRBV29-1 and TRBJ2-2; tentatively, D is TRBD1 or TRBD2 (5 bases each). CDR1 is SQVTM, CDR2 ANQGSEA, per germline. This CDR3 has 13 amino acids. V dropped 7 bases and J dropped 4 bases, with 13 bases sitting between them. CDR3 sequence reads: CSGGSLSTGELFF. The CDR3 DNA follows: TGCAGCGGGGGGAGTTTGTCCACCGGGGAGCTGTTTTTT.

The chain uses TRBV30 and TRBJ2-7; 11 nucleotides align to TRBD1. Trimming cost V 2 bases and J 7 bases; bases outside gene matches: 4. The CDR3 sequence is 13 residues long. In germline, CDR1 is GTSNPN, CDR2 SVGIG (reference sequence). The CDR3 DNA sequence: TGTGCCTGGAGTAGGGACAGGGGGTATGAGCAGTACTTC. It translates to CAWSRDRGYEQYF.

This clone was observed once. This chain joins TRBV7-3 and TRBJ2-6; 16 bases are shared with TRBD2. Germline assignment: CDR1 SGHTA and CDR2 FQGTGA. V was pared by 5 bases and J by 2 bases, with 3 bases of the junction left unmatched. The CDR3 loop spans 18 amino acids. CDR3 amino acids: CASSKGLAGGPGANVLTF. CDR3 coding DNA: TGTGCCAGCAGCAAGGGACTAGCGGGAGGGCCTGGGGCCAACGTCCTGACTTTC.